This T cell receptor (beta chain) was profiled in a study of T-cell reconstitution after alpha-beta-depleted transplantation in children. Germline V gene lookup returns CDR1 SGHRS and CDR2 YFSETQ. With 2 bases clipped from V and 3 bases from J, the junction kept 7 bases outside the gene matches. CDR3 length: 16 amino acids. It was with unique molecular identifiers that the TCRbeta library was prepared. TCRdb fed the PCR reads into MiXCR, producing one record per CDR3 protein. The table has about 870,000 distinct CDR3 sequences, 16% seen once. Study results and limitations: Diversity of TCRbeta at day 60 was high in some patients, arising from surviving recipient T cells and thymic progenitors. In patients about two months after transplant, alpha-beta T cells reportedly arose from several hundred expanded graft clones. Most T-cell counts and diversity one year after the transplant came from T cells that were newly produced.

A note on this clonotype: Its antigen is as yet unknown.

The receptor was derived from a male patient younger than 18 who had a stem cell transplant for acute lymphoblastic leukemia, so the T cells may come from the graft donor. This specimen consisted of PBMCs, mostly from graft donor cells, obtained 360 days after TCRalphabeta/CD19-depleted stem cell transplant. The rearrangement uses TRBV5-1 and TRBJ1-4; TRBD1 agrees at 7 bases. DNA for the CDR3: TGCGCCAGCAGCTTTCCCCCGGGACAGTCTAATGAAAAACTGTTTTTT. Translating gives CASSFPPGQSNEKLFF. The whole variable domain, remainder taken from reference TRBV5-1 and TRBJ1-4, is KAGVTQTPRYLIKTRGQQVTLSCSPISGHRSVSWYQQTPGQGLQFLFEYFSETQRNKGNFPGRFSGRQFSNSRSEMNVSTLELGDSALYLCASSFPPGQSNEKLFFGSGTQLSVL.